This is a list of T cell receptor beta chains from one sample in a study of cytomegalovirus exposure and HLA in healthy donors. Sequencing used immunoSEQ multiplex PCR; TCRdb keeps in-frame clones, though not all of them. The top ten clones hold roughly 4.7% of a sample with about 140,000 clones, under 90% of them seen once. Sample: PBMCs. The receptors originated from a man in his forties in good health and CMV-seronegative. Each CDR3 is given with its conserved first and last residue. The D gene is left open where the match is weak. The size of a clone is reported for some rows only, either as once, few or many, or as a class for expanded clones.

d_gene: NA
abundance: NA
v_gene: TRBV10-2
j_gene: TRBJ2-5
CDR3aa: CASSGTSKETQYF
CDR3nt: TGCGCCAGCAGTGGGACTTCTAAAGAGACCCAGTACTTC

d_gene: NA
abundance: NA
v_gene: TRBV18
j_gene: TRBJ2-2
CDR3aa: CASSTLDINTGELFF
CDR3nt: TGTGCCAGCTCAACGCTGGACATTAACACCGGGGAGCTGTTTTTT

d_gene: NA
abundance: NA
v_gene: TRBV5-8
j_gene: TRBJ1-2
CDR3aa: CASSLDVAYGYTF
CDR3nt: TGTGCCAGCAGCTTGGACGTGGCCTATGGCTACACCTTC

d_gene: NA
abundance: NA
v_gene: TRBV7-9
j_gene: TRBJ2-6
CDR3aa: CASSLAVGQGSGANVLTF
CDR3nt: TGTGCCAGCAGCTTAGCGGTTGGTCAGGGTTCTGGGGCCAACGTCCTGACTTTC

d_gene: TRBD1
abundance: NA
v_gene: TRBV5-4
j_gene: TRBJ2-5
CDR3aa: CASSQGTGRGETQYF
CDR3nt: TGTGCCAGCAGCCAAGGGACAGGGCGGGGGGAGACCCAGTACTTC

d_gene: TRBD1
abundance: few
v_gene: TRBV6-1
j_gene: TRBJ1-4
CDR3aa: CASGDRRDEKLFF
CDR3nt: TGTGCCTCCGGGGACAGGAGGGATGAAAAACTGTTTTTT

d_gene: TRBD1
abundance: NA
v_gene: TRBV18
j_gene: TRBJ1-1
CDR3aa: CASSQDRGQGNTEAFF
CDR3nt: TGTGCCAGCTCGCAGGACAGGGGGCAAGGGAACACTGAAGCTTTCTTT

d_gene: NA
abundance: NA
v_gene: TRBV27
j_gene: TRBJ1-5
CDR3aa: CASSSRSNQPQHF
CDR3nt: TGTGCCAGCAGTTCGCGGAGCAATCAGCCCCAGCATTTT

d_gene: TRBD1
abundance: NA
v_gene: TRBV6-1
j_gene: TRBJ1-5
CDR3aa: CASNPTGGNQPQHF
CDR3nt: TGTGCCAGCAACCCCACAGGGGGCAATCAGCCCCAGCATTTT

d_gene: TRBD1
abundance: NA
v_gene: TRBV9
j_gene: TRBJ1-2
CDR3aa: CASSVGGRDRGLSGYTF
CDR3nt: TGTGCCAGCAGCGTAGGGGGACGGGACAGGGGGCTTAGTGGCTACACCTTC

d_gene: TRBD1
abundance: NA
v_gene: TRBV5-1
j_gene: TRBJ1-1
CDR3aa: CASSLRQGAEAFF
CDR3nt: TGCGCCAGCAGCTTACGACAGGGGGCTGAAGCTTTCTTT

d_gene: NA
abundance: NA
v_gene: TRBV27
j_gene: TRBJ1-2
CDR3aa: CASRLLGGRSYGYTF
CDR3nt: TGTGCCAGCAGGCTATTGGGGGGTAGGAGCTATGGCTACACCTTC

d_gene: NA
abundance: NA
v_gene: TRBV18
j_gene: TRBJ2-3
CDR3aa: CASSPTTLTKLTDTQYF
CDR3nt: TGTGCCAGCTCACCCACGACTTTGACTAAACTCACAGATACGCAGTATTTT

d_gene: NA
abundance: NA
v_gene: TRBV14
j_gene: TRBJ2-5
CDR3aa: CASNDGFQETQYF
CDR3nt: TGTGCCAGCAACGACGGGTTCCAAGAGACCCAGTACTTC

d_gene: NA
abundance: NA
v_gene: TRBV27
j_gene: TRBJ2-2
CDR3aa: CASSLRRVNTGELFF
CDR3nt: TGTGCCAGCAGTTTAAGGCGGGTGAACACCGGGGAGCTGTTTTTT

d_gene: NA
abundance: NA
v_gene: TRBV28
j_gene: TRBJ1-6
CDR3aa: CASSPRGRYNSPLHF
CDR3nt: TGTGCCAGCAGCCCCCGCGGGCGTTACAATTCACCCCTCCACTTT

d_gene: NA
abundance: NA
v_gene: TRBV5-5
j_gene: TRBJ1-6
CDR3aa: CASSLEEGLPLHF
CDR3nt: TGTGCCAGCAGCTTGGAGGAGGGATTACCCCTCCACTTT

d_gene: NA
abundance: NA
v_gene: TRBV9
j_gene: TRBJ2-1
CDR3aa: CASSVVQGAYNEQFF
CDR3nt: TGTGCCAGCAGCGTAGTACAGGGAGCCTACAATGAGCAGTTCTTC

d_gene: NA
abundance: NA
v_gene: TRBV19
j_gene: TRBJ2-6
CDR3aa: CASSILTGAGANVLTF
CDR3nt: TGTGCCAGTAGTATACTCACAGGAGCCGGGGCCAACGTCCTGACTTTC

d_gene: TRBD1
abundance: NA
v_gene: TRBV5-1
j_gene: TRBJ1-1
CDR3aa: CASSPDRGVNTEAFF
CDR3nt: TGCGCCAGCAGCCCCGACAGGGGGGTGAACACTGAAGCTTTCTTT

d_gene: TRBD1
abundance: NA
v_gene: TRBV18
j_gene: TRBJ1-5
CDR3aa: CASSPGTANQPQHF
CDR3nt: TGTGCCAGCTCACCGGGGACAGCTAATCAGCCCCAGCATTTT

d_gene: NA
abundance: once
v_gene: TRBV9
j_gene: TRBJ1-5
CDR3aa: CASSVEEPQHF
CDR3nt: TGTGCCAGCAGCGTCGAGGAGCCCCAGCATTTT

d_gene: NA
abundance: NA
v_gene: TRBV19
j_gene: TRBJ2-1
CDR3aa: CASTPSSAIAEQFF
CDR3nt: TGTGCCAGTACCCCGTCCTCGGCCATAGCGGAGCAGTTCTTC

d_gene: TRBD2
abundance: NA
v_gene: TRBV18
j_gene: TRBJ2-5
CDR3aa: CASSSLGLVETQYF
CDR3nt: TGTGCCAGCTCCTCGCTGGGACTAGTTGAGACCCAGTACTTC

d_gene: NA
abundance: NA
v_gene: TRBV7-2
j_gene: TRBJ1-6
CDR3aa: CASSLKVGRGGSYNSPLHF
CDR3nt: TGTGCCAGCAGCTTAAAAGTGGGCAGGGGTGGATCCTATAATTCACCCCTCCACTTT

d_gene: TRBD1
abundance: NA
v_gene: TRBV18
j_gene: TRBJ2-3
CDR3aa: CASSPDRAGDTQYF
CDR3nt: TGTGCCAGCTCACCCGACAGGGCAGGAGATACGCAGTATTTT

d_gene: NA
abundance: NA
v_gene: TRBV28
j_gene: TRBJ1-1
CDR3aa: CASSLGQINTEAFF
CDR3nt: TGTGCCAGCAGTTTAGGTCAGATAAACACTGAAGCTTTCTTT

d_gene: NA
abundance: NA
v_gene: TRBV27
j_gene: TRBJ1-3
CDR3aa: CASSSLASGNTIYF
CDR3nt: TGTGCCAGCAGTTCGCTGGCCTCTGGAAACACCATATATTTT

d_gene: TRBD1
abundance: NA
v_gene: TRBV5-6
j_gene: TRBJ2-7
CDR3aa: CASSMDRVFSYEQYF
CDR3nt: TGTGCCAGCAGCATGGACAGGGTATTCTCCTACGAGCAGTACTTC

d_gene: TRBD1
abundance: NA
v_gene: TRBV18
j_gene: TRBJ1-5
CDR3aa: CASSSGTGNQPQHF
CDR3nt: TGTGCCAGCTCCTCCGGGACAGGCAATCAGCCCCAGCATTTT

d_gene: NA
abundance: NA
v_gene: TRBV15
j_gene: TRBJ2-7
CDR3aa: CATRHSKAYEQYF
CDR3nt: TGTGCCACCAGGCACAGTAAAGCCTACGAGCAGTACTTC